Below, 20 T cell receptor beta chains from the same sample are listed, as sequenced in a study of CD8 T cells in ankylosing spondylitis. A single record per CDR3 protein comes from TCRdb applying MiXCR to the 5' RACE reads. The sample carries more than 250,000 distinct CDR3 sequences, roughly 11% recorded once. Material: blood, either unsorted or a sorted T cell fraction (not recorded which). The receptors shown here come from a female donor with ankylosing spondylitis or in good health (not recorded which).

This clonotype appeared many times. This sequence joins TRBV11-1 and TRBJ2-3, with 9 nucleotides matching TRBD1. J gave up 1 base and V 1 base, and 15 bases lay outside the gene matches. CDR3 length equals 20 residues. Germline assignment: CDR1 SGHAT and CDR2 FQDESV (reference sequence). The CDR3 sequence is CASSLGNHRGPESGTDTQYF. For the CDR3, the DNA is TGTGCCAGCAGCTTAGGGAACCACAGGGGGCCCGAAAGTGGCACAGATACGCAGTATTTT.

The rearrangement links TRBV12-3 or TRBV12-4 to TRBJ1-1; perhaps TRBD1 as D (6 bases). The CDR3 totals 15 residues. V lost 5 bases to trimming and J lost 1 base, with 14 bases between them. CDR3 in amino acids: CASSPTLTGNTEAFF. Written as DNA, the CDR3 is TGTGCCAGCAGTCCTACCCTGACAGGGAACACTGAAGCTTTCTTT.

In its sample, this clonotype was seen a few times. The J gene is TRBJ2-3, the V gene TRBV28; possible D gene TRBD2, 7 bases. Germline values: CDR1 MDHEN, CDR2 SYDVKM. V gave up 8 bases and J gave up 4 bases, with 13 bases separating them. The CDR3 is 13 residues long. This CDR3 is CASGGGAPDTQYF. The CDR3, as DNA: TGTGCCAGCGGGGGGGGGGCTCCAGATACGCAGTATTTT.

This clonotype was recorded at least ten times. V is TRBV10-3 and J is TRBJ2-1, with a possible D match to TRBD2 (6 bases). CDR1 and CDR2 (germline): ENHRY, SYGVKD. The germline V and J ends were trimmed by 6 bases and 5 bases, with 8 bases remaining between them. The length of the CDR3 is 12 residues. The CDR3 loop reads CAIRGLDNEQFF. The CDR3, as DNA: TGTGCCATCAGGGGACTGGACAATGAGCAGTTCTTC.

This clonotype came up many times. The chain joins TRBV5-1 to TRBJ2-3; no definite D call. Trimming shortened V by 0 bases and J by 6 bases, and 11 bases separated the two germline ends. The CDR3 contains 14 residues. Germline-derived CDR1 and CDR2 are SGHRS and YFSETQ. This chain's CDR3 is CASSLDILGDTQYF. The CDR3 DNA reads as TGCGCCAGCAGCTTGGATATTTTGGGCGATACGCAGTATTTT.

This chain links TRBV5-1 with TRBJ1-3; D gene uncertain. Germline V gives CDR1 SGHRS, CDR2 YFSETQ. Trimming removed 0 bases from V and 3 bases from J, with 7 bases in between. The CDR3 is made up of 14 amino acids. This chain's CDR3 is CASSLGHLGNTIYF. The CDR3 DNA reads as TGCGCCAGCAGCTTGGGACATCTTGGAAACACCATATATTTT.

A few counts support this clonotype. This chain links TRBV20-1 with TRBJ2-4; TRBD1 matches 9 bases. The CDR3 loop spans 17 amino acids. In germline, CDR1 is DFQATT, CDR2 SNEGSKA (reference sequence). The junction had 7 bases not matched to a gene; V was cut back by 1 base and J by 0 bases. In DNA form, the CDR3 reads TGCAGTGCTAGAGGGGGACAGGGTTCTCTAGCCAAAAACATTCAGTACTTC. It specifies CSARGGQGSLAKNIQYF.

There are many counts of this clonotype. J is TRBJ2-5 and V is TRBV6-5, with 7 positions matching TRBD2. V lost 4 bases, J lost 2 bases, and 4 bases stayed unmatched. Germline CDR1 reads MNHEY; CDR2 reads SVGAGI. The CDR3 length is 14 residues. The chain's CDR3 is CASSWNGGQETQYF. The CDR3 DNA reads TGTGCCAGCAGTTGGAACGGGGGGCAAGAGACCCAGTACTTC.

Here the CDR3 reads CATSYGGGPYNEQFF. Here the CDR3 DNA reads TGTGCCACATCCTATGGCGGGGGCCCCTACAATGAGCAGTTCTTC. The gene calls are TRBV3-1 and TRBJ2-1; weak D call: TRBD2 (7 bases). Trimming shortened V by 10 bases and J by 2 bases, and 18 bases separated the two germline ends. The germline V gene encodes CDR1 LGHDT and CDR2 YNNKEL (reference sequence). The length of the CDR3 is 15 residues.

This clonotype was seen at least ten times. The V gene is TRBV15, the J gene TRBJ1-3; 8 nucleotides line up with TRBD1. Trimming took 4 bases from V and 11 from J; bases not matched to a gene: 7. There are 13 residues in the CDR3. The germline V gene has CDR1 LNHNV and CDR2 YYDKDF (reference sequence). The CDR3 nucleotides read TGTGCCACCAGCATCTCCCGGACAGGGTCCATATATTTT. Its protein product is CATSISRTGSIYF.

The chain recombines TRBV5-5 with TRBJ1-6; 9 bases match TRBD1. Germline trimming cut 2 bases from V and 10 bases from J; bases unmatched to any gene: 7. The germline V gene encodes CDR1 SGHKS and CDR2 YYEKEE (reference sequence). The CDR3 covers 15 residues. The CDR3 sequence is CASSFEQGAISPLHF. For the CDR3, the DNA is TGTGCCAGCAGCTTCGAACAGGGGGCGATATCACCCCTCCACTTT.

V and J are TRBV20-1 and TRBJ2-1; TRBD1 is a possible D gene (6 bases). Per the germline V gene, CDR1 is DFQATT and CDR2 is SNEGSKA (reference sequence). V lost 0 bases and J lost 7, with 13 bases in between. The CDR3 sequence is 14 residues long. The CDR3 sequence is CSARDQQGWNEQFF. The CDR3 coding sequence is TGCAGTGCTAGAGACCAACAGGGTTGGAATGAGCAGTTCTTC.

J is TRBJ1-4 and V is TRBV12-3 or TRBV12-4; D might be TRBD1 (5 bases). Trimming left V 9 bases short and J 3 bases short, with 14 bases between. There are 14 residues in the CDR3. The CDR3 DNA follows: TGTGCCAGTCGGGGGGAGGTAGCTAATGAAAAACTGTTTTTT. Encoded protein: CASRGEVANEKLFF.

This clonotype was observed at least ten times. This rearrangement joins TRBV20-1 to TRBJ2-1; TRBD2 matches 7 bases. This CDR3 has 14 amino acids. With 5 bases clipped from V and 2 bases from J, the junction kept 6 bases outside the gene matches. The germline CDR1 and CDR2 sequences are DFQATT and SNEGSKA (reference sequence). CDR3 DNA sequence: TGCAGTGCTTCGCCGGGACTACCCTACAATGAGCAGTTCTTC. Its protein product is CSASPGLPYNEQFF.

This clonotype was observed at least ten times. V gene TRBV20-1 combines with J gene TRBJ1-6; weak D call: TRBD1 (6 bases). CDR1 DFQATT and CDR2 SNEGSKA come from the germline V gene (reference sequence). The length of the CDR3 is 15 residues. V lost 4 bases, J lost 0 bases, and 10 bases lay in between. The CDR3 loop reads CSATQGSSYNSPLHF. CDR3 sequence (DNA): TGCAGTGCTACTCAGGGGAGCTCCTATAATTCACCCCTCCACTTT.

A few counts support this clonotype. The CDR3 DNA is TGTGCCAGCTCACCCCAGGGCTCAACTGGAAACACCATATATTTT. Translated: CASSPQGSTGNTIYF. V and J are TRBV18 and TRBJ1-3; D might be TRBD1 (5 bases). The germline V gene has CDR1 KGHSH and CDR2 LQKENI. There are 15 residues in the CDR3. V was cut by 3 bases and J by 2 bases, with 11 bases left in between. Filled out from reference TRBV18 and TRBJ1-3, the complete variable domain reads NAGVMQNPRHLVRRRGQEARLRCSPMKGHSHVYWYRQLPEEGLKFMVYLQKENIIDESGMPKERFSAEFPKEGPSILRIQQVVRGDSAAYFCASSPQGSTGNTIYFGEGSWLTVV.

The J gene is TRBJ1-6, the V gene TRBV25-1, with 11 bases identical to TRBD1. The V segment lost 7 bases and the J segment 10 bases; nucleotides outside the gene matches: 9. This CDR3 is 15 amino acids long. Germline CDR1 and CDR2: MGHDK and SYGVNS. In DNA form, the CDR3 reads TGTGCCAGCACAAATGCCGGGACAGGGGGATCACCCCTCCACTTT. This codes for CASTNAGTGGSPLHF. Full variable domain (rest looked up from reference TRBV25-1 and TRBJ1-6): EADIYQTPRYLVIGTGKKITLECSQTMGHDKMYWYQQDPGMELHLIHYSYGVNSTEKGDLSSESTVSRIRTEHFPLTLESARPSHTSQYLCASTNAGTGGSPLHFGNGTRLTVT.

A few counts support this clonotype. The J gene is TRBJ1-1, the V gene TRBV12-3 or TRBV12-4; no reliable D call. There are 14 residues in the CDR3. Trimming removed 3 bases from V and 6 bases from J, with 14 bases in between. This CDR3 reads CASSFLTDGAEAFF. The CDR3 DNA sequence: TGTGCCAGCAGTTTCTTAACAGACGGAGCTGAAGCTTTCTTT.

This clonotype was observed many times. This sequence joins TRBV24-1 and TRBJ2-1; D is undetermined. This CDR3 spans 12 amino acids. CDR1 KGHDR and CDR2 SFDVKD come from the germline V gene. Trimming removed 4 bases at V and 6 bases at J, with 6 bases between. CDR3 loop: CATSDLVNEQFF. The CDR3 DNA sequence: TGTGCCACCAGTGACTTAGTCAATGAGCAGTTCTTC.

Details on this clonotype: Possible read error: a much larger clone is one base away. The rearrangement joins TRBV20-1 to TRBJ2-1; 9 positions match TRBD2. The V gene's germline CDR1 is DFQATT and CDR2 SNEGSKA (reference sequence). The V gene end was trimmed by 5 bases and the J gene end by 9 bases; junction bases not matched to a gene: 8. CDR3 length: 13 amino acids. Written as DNA, the CDR3 is TGCAGTGCTGTGCTAGCGGGGATCGGTGAGCAGTTCTTC. This encodes CSAVLAGIGEQFF.